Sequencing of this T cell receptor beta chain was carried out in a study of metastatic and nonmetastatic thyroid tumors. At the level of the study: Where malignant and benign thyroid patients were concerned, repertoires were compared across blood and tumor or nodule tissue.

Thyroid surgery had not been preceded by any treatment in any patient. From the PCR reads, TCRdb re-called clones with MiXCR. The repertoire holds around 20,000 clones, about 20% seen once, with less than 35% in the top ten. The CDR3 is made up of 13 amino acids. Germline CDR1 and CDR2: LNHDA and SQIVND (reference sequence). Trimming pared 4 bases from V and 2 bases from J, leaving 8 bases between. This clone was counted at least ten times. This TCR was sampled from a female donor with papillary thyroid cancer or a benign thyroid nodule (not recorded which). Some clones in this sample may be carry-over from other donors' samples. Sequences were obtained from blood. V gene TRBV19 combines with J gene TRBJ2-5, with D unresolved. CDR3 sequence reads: CASSNAEQETQYF. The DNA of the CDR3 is TGTGCCAGTAGTAACGCGGAGCAAGAGACCCAGTACTTC. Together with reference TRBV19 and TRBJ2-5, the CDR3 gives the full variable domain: DGGITQSPKYLFRKEGQNVTLSCEQNLNHDAMYWYRQDPGQGLRLIYYSQIVNDFQKGDIAEGYSVSREKKESFPLTVTSAQKNPTAFYLCASSNAEQETQYFGPGTRLLVL.